Each of the 6 T cell receptor beta chains below was sequenced from the same sample in a study of cytomegalovirus exposure and HLA in healthy donors. It was with 60 Vbeta and 13 Jbeta primers that the PCR ran. Only in-frame clones appear in the TCRdb table, and some are missing; sequencing was by immunoSEQ multiplex PCR. The sample table sets out roughly 57,000 clones. Sequencing input: PBMCs. The origin of the receptors is a man between 18 and 35 years old in good health and CMV-seropositive.

The rearrangement links TRBV18 to TRBJ1-2, with 7 bases matching TRBD1. The V segment lost 0 bases and the J segment 5 bases; nucleotides outside the gene matches: 0. The germline gives CDR1 KGHSH, CDR2 LQKENI. The CDR3 runs 13 residues. The CDR3 loop reads CASSPPTGYGYTF. The CDR3 DNA is TGTGCCAGCTCACCACCGACAGGGTATGGCTACACCTTC. The variable domain in full, with the rest retrieved from reference TRBV18 and TRBJ1-2, is NAGVMQNPRHLVRRRGQEARLRCSPMKGHSHVYWYRQLPEEGLKFMVYLQKENIIDESGMPKERFSAEFPKEGPSILRIQQVVRGDSAAYFCASSPPTGYGYTFGSGTRLTVV.

CDR3 in DNA: TGTGCCAGTAGTATGAAGTTAGCGCCTTACAATGAGCAGTTCTTC. It encodes CASSMKLAPYNEQFF. V is TRBV19 and J is TRBJ2-1; a weak D match, TRBD2 (5 bases). Germline CDR1 reads LNHDA; CDR2 reads SQIVND (reference sequence). The V end was cut by 3 bases, the J end by 4 bases, with 13 bases between. The CDR3 loop spans 15 amino acids.

V gene TRBV30 combines with J gene TRBJ2-1, with 10 bases aligning to TRBD2. CDR3 length equals 15 residues. Per germline, CDR1 GTSNPN and CDR2 SVGIG (reference sequence). Trimming cost V 0 bases and J 9 bases; bases outside gene matches: 8. The CDR3 DNA sequence: TGTGCCTGGAGTGTAGGGAGCGGGAGGGGCGGTGAGCAGTTCTTC. It yields the protein CAWSVGSGRGGEQFF.

The chain combines TRBV6-1 with TRBJ2-1, with 9 bases identical to TRBD1. Trimming took 2 bases from V and 3 from J; bases not matched to a gene: 8. Germline CDR1 and CDR2: MNHNS and SASEGT. This CDR3 has 17 residues. This CDR3 reads CASSEWLPGQGYNEQFF. The CDR3 DNA reads as TGTGCCAGCAGTGAATGGCTACCGGGACAGGGCTACAATGAGCAGTTCTTC.

The chain couples TRBV5-6 to TRBJ2-6; perhaps TRBD1 as D (6 bases). The CDR3 loop spans 18 amino acids. Per the germline V gene, CDR1 is SGHDT and CDR2 is YYEEEE. The V end lost 2 bases, the J end lost 0 bases, and 15 bases lay between the germline ends. The CDR3 region is CASSFSDRSDSGANVLTF. The CDR3 DNA follows: TGTGCCAGCAGCTTCAGCGACAGGTCAGACTCTGGGGCCAACGTCCTGACTTTC.

The V gene is TRBV29-1, the J gene TRBJ1-4, with 9 positions matching TRBD1. This CDR3 spans 18 amino acids. Germline CDR1 reads SQVTM; CDR2 reads ANQGSEA. Trimming took 4 bases from V and 4 from J; bases not matched to a gene: 16. DNA of the CDR3: TGCAGCGTTGCCGACACGGGACAGGGAGGGGATAATAATGAAAAACTGTTTTTT. It translates to CSVADTGQGGDNNEKLFF. The whole variable domain, filled in from reference TRBV29-1 and TRBJ1-4, reads SAVISQKPSRDICQRGTSLTIQCQVDSQVTMMFWYRQQPGQSLTLIATANQGSEATYESGFVIDKFPISRPNLTFSTLTVSNMSPEDSSIYLCSVADTGQGGDNNEKLFFGSGTQLSVL.